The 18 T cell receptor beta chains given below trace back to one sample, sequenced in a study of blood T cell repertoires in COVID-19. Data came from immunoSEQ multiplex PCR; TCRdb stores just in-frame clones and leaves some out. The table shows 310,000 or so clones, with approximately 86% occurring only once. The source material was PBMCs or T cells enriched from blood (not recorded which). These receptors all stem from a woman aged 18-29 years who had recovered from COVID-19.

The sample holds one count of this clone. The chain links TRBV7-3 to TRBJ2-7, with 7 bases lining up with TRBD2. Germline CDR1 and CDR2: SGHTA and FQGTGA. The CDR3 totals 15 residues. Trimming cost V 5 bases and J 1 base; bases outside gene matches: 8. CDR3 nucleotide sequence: TGTGCCAGCAGCCCCGTAGGGGAGGGTTCCTACGAGCAGTACTTC. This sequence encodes CASSPVGEGSYEQYF.

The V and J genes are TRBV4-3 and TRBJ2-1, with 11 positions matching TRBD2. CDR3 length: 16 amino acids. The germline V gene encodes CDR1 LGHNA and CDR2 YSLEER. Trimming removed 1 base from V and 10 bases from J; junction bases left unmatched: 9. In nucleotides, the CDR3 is TGCGCCAGCAGCCAAGGTACTAGCGGGGGTCGAAGCGAGCAGTTCTTC. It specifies CASSQGTSGGRSEQFF.

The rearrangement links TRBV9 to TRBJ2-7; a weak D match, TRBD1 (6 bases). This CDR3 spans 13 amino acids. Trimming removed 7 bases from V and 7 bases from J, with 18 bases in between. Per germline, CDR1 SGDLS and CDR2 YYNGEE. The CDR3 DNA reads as TGTGCCAGCCGCCGCCAGGGGATGAGGGAGCAGTACTTC. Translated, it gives CASRRQGMREQYF. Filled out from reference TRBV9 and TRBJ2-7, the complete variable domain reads DSGVTQTPKHLITATGQRVTLRCSPRSGDLSVYWYQQSLDQGLQFLIQYYNGEERAKGNILERFSAQQFPDLHSELNLSSLELGDSALYFCASRRQGMREQYFGPGTRLTVT.

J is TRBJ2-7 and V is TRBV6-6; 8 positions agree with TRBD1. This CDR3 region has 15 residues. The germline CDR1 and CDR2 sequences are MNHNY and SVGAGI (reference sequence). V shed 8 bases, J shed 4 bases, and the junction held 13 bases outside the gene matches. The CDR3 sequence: CASSKPGGAGYEQYF. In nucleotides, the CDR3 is TGTGCCAGCTCTAAACCAGGGGGCGCGGGATACGAGCAGTACTTC.

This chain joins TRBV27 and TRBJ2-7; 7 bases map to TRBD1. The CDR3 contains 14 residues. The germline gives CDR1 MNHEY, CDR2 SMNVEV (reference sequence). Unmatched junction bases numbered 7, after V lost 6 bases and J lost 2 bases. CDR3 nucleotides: TGTGCCAGCAGCTCCGGGACAGTGGCCTACGAGCAGTACTTC. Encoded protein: CASSSGTVAYEQYF.

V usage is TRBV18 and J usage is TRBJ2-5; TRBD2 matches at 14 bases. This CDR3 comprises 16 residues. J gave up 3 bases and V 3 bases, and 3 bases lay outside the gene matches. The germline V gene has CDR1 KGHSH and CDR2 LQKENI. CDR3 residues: CASSPQGLAGEETQYF. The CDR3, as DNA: TGTGCCAGCTCACCCCAGGGACTAGCGGGAGAAGAGACCCAGTACTTC. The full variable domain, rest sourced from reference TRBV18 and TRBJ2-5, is NAGVMQNPRHLVRRRGQEARLRCSPMKGHSHVYWYRQLPEEGLKFMVYLQKENIIDESGMPKERFSAEFPKEGPSILRIQQVVRGDSAAYFCASSPQGLAGEETQYFGPGTRLLVL.

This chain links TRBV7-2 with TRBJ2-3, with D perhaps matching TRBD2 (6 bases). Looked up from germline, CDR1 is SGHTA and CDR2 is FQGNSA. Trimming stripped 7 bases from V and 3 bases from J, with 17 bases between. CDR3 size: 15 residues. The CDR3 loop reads CASTTTRRRTDTQYF. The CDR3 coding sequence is TGTGCCAGCACCACGACTAGGCGGAGGACAGATACGCAGTATTTT.

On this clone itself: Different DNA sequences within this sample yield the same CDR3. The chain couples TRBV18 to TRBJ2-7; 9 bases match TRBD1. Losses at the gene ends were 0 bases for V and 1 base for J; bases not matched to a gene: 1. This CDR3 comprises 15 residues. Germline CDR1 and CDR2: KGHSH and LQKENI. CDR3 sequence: CASSPPTGGSYEQYF. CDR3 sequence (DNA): TGTGCCAGCTCACCACCGACAGGGGGTTCCTACGAGCAGTACTTC.

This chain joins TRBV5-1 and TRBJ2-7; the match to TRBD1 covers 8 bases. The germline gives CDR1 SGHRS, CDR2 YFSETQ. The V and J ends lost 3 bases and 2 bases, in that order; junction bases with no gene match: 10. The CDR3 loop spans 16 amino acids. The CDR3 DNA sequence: TGCGCCAGCAGCTATGAATCTTCAGGGGGCACCTACGAGCAGTACTTC. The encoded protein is CASSYESSGGTYEQYF.

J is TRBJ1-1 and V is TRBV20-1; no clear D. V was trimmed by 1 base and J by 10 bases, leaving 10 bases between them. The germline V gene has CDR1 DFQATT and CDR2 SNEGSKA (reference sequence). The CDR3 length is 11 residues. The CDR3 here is CSARVPEGAFF. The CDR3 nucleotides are TGCAGTGCTAGAGTCCCTGAGGGAGCTTTCTTT.

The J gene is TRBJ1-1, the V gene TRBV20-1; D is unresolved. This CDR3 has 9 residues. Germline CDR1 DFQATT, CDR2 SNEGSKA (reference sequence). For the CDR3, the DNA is TGCACTCCGAACACTGAAGCTTTCTTT. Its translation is CTPNTEAFF.

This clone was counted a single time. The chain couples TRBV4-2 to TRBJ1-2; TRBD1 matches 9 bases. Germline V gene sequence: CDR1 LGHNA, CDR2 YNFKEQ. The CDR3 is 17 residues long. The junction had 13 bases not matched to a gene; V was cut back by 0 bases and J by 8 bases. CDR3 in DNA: TGTGCCAGCAGCCAAGACTCAAGACAGGGGGTGGTGTCCGGCTACACCTTC. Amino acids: CASSQDSRQGVVSGYTF.

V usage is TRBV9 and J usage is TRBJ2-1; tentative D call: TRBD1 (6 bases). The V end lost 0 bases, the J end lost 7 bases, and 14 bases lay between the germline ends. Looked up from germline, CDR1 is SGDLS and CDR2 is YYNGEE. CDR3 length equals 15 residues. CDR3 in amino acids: CASSVGTGPSNEQFF. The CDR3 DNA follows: TGTGCCAGCAGCGTAGGAACAGGGCCCTCTAATGAGCAGTTCTTC.

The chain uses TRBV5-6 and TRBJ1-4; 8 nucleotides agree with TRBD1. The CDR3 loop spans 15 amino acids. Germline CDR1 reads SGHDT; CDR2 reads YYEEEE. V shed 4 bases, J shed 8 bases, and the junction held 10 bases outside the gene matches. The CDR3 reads CASSLGTGPEEKLFF. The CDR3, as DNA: TGTGCCAGCAGCCTAGGGACAGGACCAGAGGAAAAACTGTTTTTT.

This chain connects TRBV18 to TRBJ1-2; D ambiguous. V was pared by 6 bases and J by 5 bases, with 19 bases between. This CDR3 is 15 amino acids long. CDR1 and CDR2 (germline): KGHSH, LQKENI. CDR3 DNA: TGTGCCAGCTCCCGAGGCCTCGAGCTCGCTTATGGCTACACCTTC. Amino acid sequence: CASSRGLELAYGYTF.

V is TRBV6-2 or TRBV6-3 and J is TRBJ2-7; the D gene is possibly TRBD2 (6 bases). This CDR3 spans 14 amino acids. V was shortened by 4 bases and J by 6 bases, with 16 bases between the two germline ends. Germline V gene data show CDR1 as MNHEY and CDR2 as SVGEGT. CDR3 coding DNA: TGTGCCAGCAGTTCCAGACCAGCGACTAGCGAGCAGTACTTC. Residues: CASSSRPATSEQYF.

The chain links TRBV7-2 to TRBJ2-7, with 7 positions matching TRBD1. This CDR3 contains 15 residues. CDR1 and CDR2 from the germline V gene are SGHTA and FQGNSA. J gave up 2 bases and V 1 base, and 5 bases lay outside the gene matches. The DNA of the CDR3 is TGTGCCAGCAGCTTAGGGACAGGAACCCCCTACGAGCAGTACTTC. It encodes CASSLGTGTPYEQYF.

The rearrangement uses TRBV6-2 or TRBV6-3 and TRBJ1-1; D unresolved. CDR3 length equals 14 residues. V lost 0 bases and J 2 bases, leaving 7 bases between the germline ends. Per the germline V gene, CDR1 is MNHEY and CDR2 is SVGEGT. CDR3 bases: TGTGCCAGCAGTTACTCGGGAGTCAACACTGAAGCTTTCTTT. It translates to CASSYSGVNTEAFF.